Below, 27 T cell receptor beta chains from the same sample are listed, as sequenced in a study of blood T cell repertoires in COVID-19 (dated by TCRdb to 2020 to 2022). The library was generated by the immunoSEQ multiplex PCR assay. TCRdb holds this immuneACCESS table with in-frame rearrangements only. Some clones are missing; in checked studies, unresolved V genes explain under half, and the rest has no known cause. Present in this sample are 250,000 or so clones, roughly 80% of which were seen just once. The ten biggest clones cover 4.2% of the sample. Sequences were obtained from peripheral blood. The source is a man aged 55 to 70 with acute or convalescent COVID-19.

The chain recombines TRBV7-2 with TRBJ2-3; 7 nucleotides match TRBD2. The CDR3 consists of 16 residues. J lost 6 bases, V lost 7 bases, and 16 bases had no gene match. Germline V gene lookup returns CDR1 SGHTA and CDR2 FQGNSA. The CDR3 is CASTLFGAGVADTQYF. The CDR3 DNA reads as TGTGCCAGCACCTTGTTCGGGGCGGGAGTTGCGGATACGCAGTATTTT.

The CDR3 loop is CASSLSGLRSYNEQFF. CDR3 coding DNA: TGTGCCAGCAGCTTGTCCGGACTACGTTCCTACAATGAGCAGTTCTTC. The chain couples TRBV5-8 to TRBJ2-1; D is perhaps TRBD2 (6 bases). The ends were cut back, 1 base at V and 1 base at J, with 12 bases in the middle. Germline-derived CDR1 and CDR2 are SGHTS and YDEGEE. This CDR3 contains 16 residues.

This clone was recorded only once. V and J are TRBV10-3 and TRBJ2-7, with TRBD2 identical over 9 bases. The CDR3 totals 15 residues. CDR1 is ENHRY and CDR2 is SYGVKD in the germline V gene. Trimming removed 5 bases from V and 5 bases from J; junction bases left unmatched: 10. CDR3 loop: CAISLGTSIFHEQYF. For the CDR3, the DNA is TGTGCCATCAGTTTAGGGACTAGCATCTTCCACGAGCAGTACTTC.

The chain couples TRBV7-2 to TRBJ2-3; 7 nucleotides agree with TRBD2. CDR3 size: 16 residues. Germline CDR1 is SGHTA and CDR2 is FQGNSA. With 3 bases clipped from V and 2 bases from J, the junction kept 8 bases outside the gene matches. In nucleotides, the CDR3 is TGTGCCAGCAGCTTTCAACTAGCGCCATTCACAGATACGCAGTATTTT. This codes for CASSFQLAPFTDTQYF.

The rearrangement joins TRBV3-1 (or the pseudogene TRBV3-2) to TRBJ2-7; D perhaps matches TRBD2 (5 bases). The CDR3 is made up of 14 amino acids. Deletions cut 1 base from V and 0 bases from J, with 7 bases between. Germline loops: CDR1 LGHDT, CDR2 YNNKEL (reference sequence). The CDR3 region has the DNA TGTGCCAGCAGCCAAGCGGGGTCCTCCTACGAGCAGTACTTC. This sequence encodes CASSQAGSSYEQYF.

As DNA, the CDR3 is TGTGCCAGCAGCGCCGGGTTTTACGAGCAGTACTTC. Its protein product is CASSAGFYEQYF. The chain recombines TRBV9 with TRBJ2-7; D is undetermined. Germline loops: CDR1 SGDLS, CDR2 YYNGEE. The CDR3 length is 12 residues. With 3 bases removed from V and 4 bases from J, the gap between germline ends came to 8 bases.

The chain recombines TRBV6-6 with TRBJ1-5, with unresolved D. Germline V CDR1 and CDR2: MNHNY, SVGAGI (reference sequence). This CDR3 region has 15 residues. The ends were cut back, 0 bases at V and 7 bases at J, with 13 bases in the middle. The CDR3, as DNA: TGTGCCAGCAGTTACTCGAACGGAGTCAACCAGCCCCAGCATTTT. This translates into CASSYSNGVNQPQHF.

V gene TRBV14 combines with J gene TRBJ2-5; 11 nucleotides align to TRBD2. V shed 4 bases, J shed 2 bases, and the junction held 6 bases outside the gene matches. The CDR3 contains 16 residues. CDR1 SGHDN and CDR2 FVKESK come from the germline V gene. CDR3 in amino acids: CASSPLGTSGQETQYF. Here the CDR3 DNA reads TGTGCCAGCAGCCCCCTCGGGACTAGCGGACAAGAGACCCAGTACTTC. Full variable domain (outside the CDR3, taken from reference TRBV14 and TRBJ2-5): EAGVTQFPSHSVIEKGQTVTLRCDPISGHDNLYWYRRVMGKEIKFLLHFVKESKQDESGMPNNRFLAERTGGTYSTLKVQPAELEDSGVYFCASSPLGTSGQETQYFGPGTRLLVL.

The gene calls are TRBV3-1 (or the pseudogene TRBV3-2) and TRBJ1-2, with D maybe TRBD1 (6 bases). With 4 bases removed from V and 4 bases from J, the gap between germline ends came to 19 bases. The CDR3 covers 16 residues. From germline, CDR1 is LGHDT and CDR2 YNNKEL (reference sequence). Here the CDR3 reads CASSPWKGVRGYGYTF. The CDR3 DNA sequence: TGTGCCAGCAGCCCCTGGAAGGGGGTAAGAGGCTATGGCTACACCTTC.

The chain carries TRBV20-1 and TRBJ2-1, with 10 positions matching TRBD2. The CDR3 is 14 residues long. J lost 7 bases, V lost 3 bases, and 6 bases had no gene match. The germline V gene has CDR1 DFQATT and CDR2 SNEGSKA (reference sequence). For the CDR3, the DNA is TGCAGTGCTAGTACTAGCGGGGTTGGTAATGAGCAGTTCTTC. Amino acids: CSASTSGVGNEQFF.

The V gene is TRBV10-3, the J gene TRBJ2-7; 8 bases line up with TRBD1. The germline V gene encodes CDR1 ENHRY and CDR2 SYGVKD. J was trimmed by 0 bases and V by 10 bases; bases with no gene match: 8. The CDR3 covers 14 residues. The CDR3 reads CATSNTGGSYEQYF. CDR3 DNA: TGTGCCACTTCAAATACAGGGGGCTCCTACGAGCAGTACTTC.

The chain employs TRBV4-3 and TRBJ1-2, with D perhaps TRBD1 (5 bases). V was shortened by 4 bases and J by 8 bases, with 14 bases between the two germline ends. Germline CDR1 and CDR2: LGHNA and YSLEER. This CDR3 comprises 13 residues. The CDR3 is CASSPNGRGGYTF. CDR3 nucleotide sequence: TGCGCCAGCAGCCCAAACGGGCGGGGGGGCTACACCTTC.

J is TRBJ2-1 and V is TRBV5-1; 11 nucleotides align to TRBD2. The CDR3 totals 15 residues. The trim removed 7 bases at V and 0 bases at J, leaving 3 bases unmatched. CDR1 SGHRS and CDR2 YFSETQ come from the germline V gene. CDR3 residues: CASQTSGNSYNEQFF. The DNA for the CDR3 is TGCGCCAGCCAGACTAGCGGGAACTCCTACAATGAGCAGTTCTTC. The whole variable domain, remainder taken from reference TRBV5-1 and TRBJ2-1, is KAGVTQTPRYLIKTRGQQVTLSCSPISGHRSVSWYQQTPGQGLQFLFEYFSETQRNKGNFPGRFSGRQFSNSRSEMNVSTLELGDSALYLCASQTSGNSYNEQFFGPGTRLTVL.

This sequence joins TRBV10-3 and TRBJ2-7, with 7 nucleotides matching TRBD2. V trimming: 11 bases; J trimming: 0 bases; junction bases outside the gene matches: 7. Germline V gene data show CDR1 as ENHRY and CDR2 as SYGVKD. The CDR3 consists of 13 residues. For the CDR3, the DNA is TGTGCCCTTCGGGGGGTGGACTCCTACGAGCAGTACTTC. Encoded protein: CALRGVDSYEQYF.

This clone was detected once. The rearrangement joins TRBV11-2 to TRBJ2-5; maybe TRBD1 (5 bases). The CDR3 contains 16 residues. Germline loops: CDR1 SGHAT, CDR2 FQNNGV. The V end was cut by 1 base, the J end by 7 bases, with 19 bases between. The CDR3 DNA reads TGTGCCAGCAGCTTAGGAGGTTGGCAGGGTACGTGGACCCAGTACTTC. This sequence encodes CASSLGGWQGTWTQYF.

The J gene is TRBJ2-7, the V gene TRBV12-3 or TRBV12-4, with D tentatively TRBD2 (5 bases). Trimming left V 6 bases short and J 3 bases short, with 12 bases between. This CDR3 has 13 amino acids. The CDR3 sequence is CASSTARVYEQYF. The CDR3 DNA is TGTGCCAGCAGCACCGCGCGGGTCTACGAGCAGTACTTC.

V is TRBV5-4 and J is TRBJ2-5, with a weak D call TRBD1 (6 bases). Trimming removed 5 bases at V and 5 bases at J, with 28 bases between. Per the germline V gene, CDR1 is SGHNT and CDR2 is YYREEE (reference sequence). The CDR3 has 18 amino acids. The chain's CDR3 is CASRPTPRQGGGKETQYF. Written as DNA, the CDR3 is TGTGCCAGCAGGCCCACCCCGCGGCAGGGTGGGGGCAAGGAGACCCAGTACTTC.

The chain carries TRBV5-5 and TRBJ1-2; 8 nucleotides line up with TRBD1. CDR1 and CDR2 (germline): SGHKS, YYEKEE (reference sequence). The CDR3 loop spans 19 amino acids. Trimming took 0 bases from V and 4 from J; bases not matched to a gene: 17. This CDR3 is CASSLGPMGTGPRGYGYTF. The CDR3 region has the DNA TGTGCCAGCAGCTTGGGCCCTATGGGGACAGGCCCTCGGGGCTATGGCTACACCTTC.

The chain joins TRBV3-1 (or the pseudogene TRBV3-2) to TRBJ2-7; 13 positions agree with TRBD2. Germline lookup yields CDR1 LGHDT and CDR2 YNNKEL (reference sequence). The V segment lost 4 bases and the J segment 5 bases; nucleotides outside the gene matches: 11. The CDR3 extends over 17 amino acids. CDR3 protein: CASSPLTSGRIGNEQYF. In DNA, the CDR3 is TGTGCCAGCAGCCCCTTGACTAGCGGGAGGATCGGGAACGAGCAGTACTTC.

The gene calls are TRBV27 and TRBJ2-1, with 9 bases that match TRBD1. In germline, CDR1 is MNHEY, CDR2 SMNVEV (reference sequence). This CDR3 has 17 residues. The ends lost 5 bases at V and 4 bases at J; junction bases unmatched: 12. CDR3 amino acids: CASSLDVGQGLYNEQFF. The DNA for the CDR3 is TGTGCCAGCAGTCTCGATGTGGGACAGGGTTTATACAATGAGCAGTTCTTC.

The chain couples TRBV4-2 to TRBJ2-1; 11 bases match TRBD2. CDR1 and CDR2 (germline): LGHNA, YNFKEQ. Losses at the gene ends were 4 bases for V and 4 bases for J; bases not matched to a gene: 12. The CDR3 loop spans 18 amino acids. The CDR3 loop reads CASSLTPVAGGPYNEQFF. CDR3 bases: TGTGCCAGCAGCCTGACGCCCGTAGCGGGGGGGCCGTACAATGAGCAGTTCTTC.

The chain couples TRBV5-4 to TRBJ2-7; TRBD2 aligns across 10 bases. V lost 4 bases to trimming and J lost 3 bases; unmatched junction nucleotides: 7. Germline-derived CDR1 and CDR2 are SGHNT and YYREEE (reference sequence). The CDR3 has 15 residues. This CDR3 is CASSTGGLASYEQYF. CDR3 DNA sequence: TGTGCCAGCAGCACGGGGGGACTAGCGAGCTACGAGCAGTACTTC.

The chain links TRBV10-3 to TRBJ2-4; 7 bases align to TRBD1. CDR1 ENHRY and CDR2 SYGVKD come from the germline V gene. This CDR3 is 16 amino acids long. Trimming cost V 3 bases and J 1 base; bases outside gene matches: 6. This chain's CDR3 is CAISEGVQGAKNIQYF. CDR3 DNA sequence: TGTGCCATCAGTGAAGGGGTACAGGGGGCCAAAAACATTCAGTACTTC.

The chain is built from TRBV7-8 and TRBJ2-5; a weak D match, TRBD1 (6 bases). Germline CDR1 reads SGHVS; CDR2 reads FQNEAQ. Trimming shortened V by 4 bases and J by 13 bases, and 16 bases separated the two germline ends. This CDR3 is built from 12 residues. The CDR3 region is CASSSHRAIWYF. CDR3 DNA: TGTGCCAGCAGCTCACACAGGGCCATCTGGTACTTC.

V and J are TRBV4-2 and TRBJ2-7, with D perhaps TRBD2 (5 bases). The CDR3 length is 14 residues. Trimming removed 4 bases from V and 5 bases from J, with 15 bases in between. The germline V gene has CDR1 LGHNA and CDR2 YNFKEQ. The CDR3 DNA follows: TGTGCCAGCAGCCCCCTCGGCTCTAGCAACGAGCAGTACTTC. Its translation: CASSPLGSSNEQYF.

This clone was detected a few times. This chain joins TRBV7-9 and TRBJ2-1; 11 bases match TRBD2. The ends lost 3 bases at V and 7 bases at J; junction bases unmatched: 2. The CDR3 covers 14 residues. The germline gives CDR1 SEHNR, CDR2 FQNEAQ (reference sequence). This CDR3 reads CASSFSGRGNEQFF. The DNA of the CDR3 is TGTGCCAGCAGCTTTAGCGGGAGGGGGAATGAGCAGTTCTTC.

In this sample, this clone turned up once. The chain combines TRBV9 with TRBJ2-7; the match to TRBD2 covers 7 bases. Germline V lookup: CDR1 SGDLS, CDR2 YYNGEE. The CDR3 consists of 15 residues. The V segment lost 3 bases and the J segment 2 bases; nucleotides outside the gene matches: 8. CDR3 DNA sequence: TGTGCCAGCAGCGCATCTAGCGGACCTACCTACGAGCAGTACTTC. Translating it yields CASSASSGPTYEQYF.